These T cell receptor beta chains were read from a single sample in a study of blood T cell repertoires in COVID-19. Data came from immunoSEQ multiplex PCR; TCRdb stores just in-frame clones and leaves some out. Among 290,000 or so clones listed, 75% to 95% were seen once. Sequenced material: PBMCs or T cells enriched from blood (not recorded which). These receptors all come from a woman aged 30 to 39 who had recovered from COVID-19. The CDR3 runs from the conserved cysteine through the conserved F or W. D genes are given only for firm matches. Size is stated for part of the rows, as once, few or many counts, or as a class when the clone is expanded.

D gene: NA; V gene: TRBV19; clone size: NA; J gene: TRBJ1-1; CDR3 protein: CASSPPREGSEAFF; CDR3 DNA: TGTGCCAGTAGTCCTCCCCGGGAAGGTTCTGAAGCTTTCTTT
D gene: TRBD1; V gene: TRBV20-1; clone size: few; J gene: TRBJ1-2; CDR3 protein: CSARWTGYTF; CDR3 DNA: TGCAGTGCTAGATGGACAGGGTATACCTTC
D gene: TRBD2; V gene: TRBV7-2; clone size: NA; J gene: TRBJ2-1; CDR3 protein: CASRGTGTSEFF; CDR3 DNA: TGTGCCAGCAGGGGAACCGGGACTAGCGAGTTCTTC
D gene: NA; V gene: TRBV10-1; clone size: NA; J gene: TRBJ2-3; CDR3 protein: CASSDGGLSSTDTQYF; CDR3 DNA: TGCGCCAGCAGTGACGGGGGGCTCTCTAGCACAGATACGCAGTATTTT
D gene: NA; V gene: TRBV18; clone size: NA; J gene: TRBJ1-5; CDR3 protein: CASSPGDGGQPQHF; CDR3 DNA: TGTGCCAGCTCCCCGGGGGATGGAGGACAGCCCCAGCATTTT
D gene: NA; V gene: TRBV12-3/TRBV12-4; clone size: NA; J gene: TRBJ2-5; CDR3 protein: CASSWTIQETQYF; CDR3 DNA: TGTGCCAGCAGCTGGACTATCCAAGAGACCCAGTACTTC
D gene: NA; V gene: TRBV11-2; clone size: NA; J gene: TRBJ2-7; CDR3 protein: CASSSRTIAYEQYF; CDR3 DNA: TGTGCCAGCAGCTCCCGGACAATCGCCTACGAGCAGTACTTC
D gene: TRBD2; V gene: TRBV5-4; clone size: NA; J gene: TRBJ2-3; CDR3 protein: CASSLGGLAGGLQTDTQYF; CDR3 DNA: TGTGCCAGCAGCTTGGGCGGACTAGCGGGAGGGCTGCAGACAGATACGCAGTATTTT
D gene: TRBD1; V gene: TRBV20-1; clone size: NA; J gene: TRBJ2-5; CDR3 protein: CSASTGEGQYF; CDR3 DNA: TGCAGTGCTAGTACAGGGGAAGGCCAGTACTTC
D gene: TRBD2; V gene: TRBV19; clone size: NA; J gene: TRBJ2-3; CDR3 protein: CASQRESTDTQYF; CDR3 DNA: TGTGCCAGCCAGCGGGAGAGCACAGATACGCAGTATTTT
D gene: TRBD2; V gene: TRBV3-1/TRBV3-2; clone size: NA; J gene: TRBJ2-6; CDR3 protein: CASSLHFRGESSGANVLTF; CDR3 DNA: TGTGCCAGCAGCTTACACTTTCGGGGGGAGTCCTCTGGGGCCAACGTCCTGACTTTC
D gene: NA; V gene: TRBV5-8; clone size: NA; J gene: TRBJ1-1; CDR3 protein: CASQRGFGTEAFF; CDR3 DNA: TGTGCCAGCCAGAGGGGGTTTGGCACTGAAGCTTTCTTT
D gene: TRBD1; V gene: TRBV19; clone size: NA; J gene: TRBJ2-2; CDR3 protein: CASSTLRTGNTGELFF; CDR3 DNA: TGTGCCAGTAGTACCCTGCGGACAGGGAACACCGGGGAGCTGTTTTTT
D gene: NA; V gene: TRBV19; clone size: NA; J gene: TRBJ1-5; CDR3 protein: CASSILRTGAGDQPQHF; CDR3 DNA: TGTGCCAGTAGTATCCTAAGGACCGGGGCAGGGGATCAGCCCCAGCATTTT
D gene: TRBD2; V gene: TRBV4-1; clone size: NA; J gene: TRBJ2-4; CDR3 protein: CASSPVGTSGKYF; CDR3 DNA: TGCGCCAGCAGCCCAGTCGGGACTAGCGGAAAGTACTTC
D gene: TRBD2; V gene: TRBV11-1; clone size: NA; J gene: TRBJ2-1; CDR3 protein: CASSLLAGPLNEQFF; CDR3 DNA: TGTGCCAGCAGCCTACTAGCGGGACCTCTTAATGAGCAGTTCTTC
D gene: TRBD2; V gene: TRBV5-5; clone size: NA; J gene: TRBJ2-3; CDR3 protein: CASSFAGTSGTLDTQYF; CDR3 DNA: TGTGCCAGCAGCTTTGCCGGGACTAGCGGGACTCTAGATACGCAGTATTTT
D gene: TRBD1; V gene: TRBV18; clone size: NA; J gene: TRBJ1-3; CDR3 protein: CASSPATGPGNTIYF; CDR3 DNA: TGTGCCAGCTCACCAGCGACAGGGCCTGGAAACACCATATATTTT
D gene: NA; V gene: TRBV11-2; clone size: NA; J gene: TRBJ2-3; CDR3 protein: CASRVLVADTQYF; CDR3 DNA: TGTGCCAGCAGGGTACTAGTTGCAGATACGCAGTATTTT
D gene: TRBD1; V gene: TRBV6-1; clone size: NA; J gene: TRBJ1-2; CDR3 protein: CASSETGADGYTF; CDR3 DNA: TGTGCCAGCAGTGAAACAGGGGCGGATGGCTACACCTTC
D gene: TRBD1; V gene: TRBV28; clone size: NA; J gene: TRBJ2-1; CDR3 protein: CASSPDKDRDRYNEQFF; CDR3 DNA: TGTGCCAGCAGTCCAGACAAGGACAGGGACCGCTACAATGAGCAGTTCTTC
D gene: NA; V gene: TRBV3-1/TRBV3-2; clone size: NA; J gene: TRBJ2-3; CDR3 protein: CASSQEGDTSDTQYF; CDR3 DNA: TGTGCCAGCAGCCAAGAAGGGGACACCTCGGATACGCAGTATTTT
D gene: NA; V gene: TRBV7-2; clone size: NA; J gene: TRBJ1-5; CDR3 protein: CASSQQNQPQHF; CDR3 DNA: TGTGCCAGCAGCCAACAGAATCAGCCCCAGCATTTT
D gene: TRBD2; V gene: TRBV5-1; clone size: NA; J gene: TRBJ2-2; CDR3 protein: CASSSGLAGGPYTGELFF; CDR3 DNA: TGCGCCAGCAGCTCGGGACTAGCGGGAGGGCCGTACACCGGGGAGCTGTTTTTT
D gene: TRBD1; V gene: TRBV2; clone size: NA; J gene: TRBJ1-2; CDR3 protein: CASSAKGLQGRLDYGYTF; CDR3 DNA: TGTGCCAGCAGCGCAAAAGGGTTACAGGGGAGGCTTGACTATGGCTACACCTTC
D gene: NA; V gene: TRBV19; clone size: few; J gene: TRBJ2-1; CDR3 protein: CATRRGSDEQFF; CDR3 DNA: TGTGCCACTCGTAGGGGGTCGGATGAGCAGTTCTTC
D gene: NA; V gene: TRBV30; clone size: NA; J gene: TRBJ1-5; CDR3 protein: CAWSGIRINQPQHF; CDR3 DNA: TGTGCCTGGAGTGGGATCAGGATTAATCAGCCCCAGCATTTT
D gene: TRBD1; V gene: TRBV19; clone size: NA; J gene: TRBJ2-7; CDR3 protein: CASSGGDRGLLRDEQYF; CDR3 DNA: TGTGCCAGTAGTGGAGGGGACAGGGGGCTATTAAGGGACGAGCAGTACTTC
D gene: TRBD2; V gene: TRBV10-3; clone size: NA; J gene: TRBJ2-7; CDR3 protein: CAISESNSGRNYEQYF; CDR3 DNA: TGTGCCATCAGTGAGTCCAATAGCGGGAGAAATTACGAGCAGTACTTC
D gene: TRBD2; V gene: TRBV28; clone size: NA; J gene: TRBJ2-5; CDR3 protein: CASSPGAGEGHIGGETQYF; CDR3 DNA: TGTGCCAGCAGTCCTGGAGCTGGGGAGGGCCACATCGGCGGAGAGACCCAGTACTTC
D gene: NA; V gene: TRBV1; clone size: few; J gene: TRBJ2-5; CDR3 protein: CTSSYAPRLAGRRTQYF; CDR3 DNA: TGCACCAGCAGCTATGCTCCTCGACTAGCGGGGAGACGGACCCAGTACTTC
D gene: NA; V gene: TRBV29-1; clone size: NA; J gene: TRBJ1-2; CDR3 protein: CSVEGPAKGYGYTF; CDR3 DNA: TGCAGCGTTGAAGGTCCAGCTAAGGGGTATGGCTACACCTTC
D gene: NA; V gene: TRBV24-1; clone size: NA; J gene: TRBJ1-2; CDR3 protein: CATSDGSHNYGYTF; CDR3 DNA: TGTGCCACCAGTGATGGCTCGCATAACTATGGCTACACCTTC